This T cell receptor beta chain appears in the sequencing data of a study of blood T cell repertoires in COVID-19. Study context: T cells, B-cell-depleted T cells, or PBMCs supplied cDNA or gDNA.

Per germline, CDR1 SEHNR and CDR2 FQNEAQ (reference sequence). The length of the CDR3 is 14 residues. Trimming took off 3 bases at V and 3 bases at J, with 9 bases between the two ends. Profiling relied on immunoSEQ multiplex PCR, and the TCRdb table lists in-frame clones only, not all of them. The data hold 300,000 to 350,000 clones, with over 80% observed a single time. Sequencing was performed on PBMCs or T cells enriched from blood (not recorded which). This receptor was obtained from a woman between 18 and 29 years old who had recovered from COVID-19. The chain links TRBV7-9 to TRBJ2-1; tentatively, D is TRBD2 (6 bases). The CDR3 DNA reads TGTGCCAGCAGCTTGGGGGACTTCTACAATGAGCAGTTCTTC. Encoded protein: CASSLGDFYNEQFF. Full variable domain (missing parts from reference TRBV7-9 and TRBJ2-1): DTGVSQNPRHKITKRGQNVTFRCDPISEHNRLYWYRQTLGQGPEFLTYFQNEAQLEKSRLLSDRFSAERPKGSFSTLEIQRTEQGDSAMYLCASSLGDFYNEQFFGPGTRLTVL.